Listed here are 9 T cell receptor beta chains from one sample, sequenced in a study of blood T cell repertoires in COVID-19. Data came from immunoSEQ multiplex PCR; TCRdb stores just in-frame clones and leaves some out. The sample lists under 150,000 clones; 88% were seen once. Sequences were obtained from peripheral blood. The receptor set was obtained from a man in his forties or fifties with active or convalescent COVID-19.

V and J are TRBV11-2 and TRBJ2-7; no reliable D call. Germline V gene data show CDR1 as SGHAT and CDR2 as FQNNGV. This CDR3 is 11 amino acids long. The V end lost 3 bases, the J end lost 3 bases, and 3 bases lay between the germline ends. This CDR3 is CASSFHYEQYF. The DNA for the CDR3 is TGTGCCAGCAGCTTTCACTACGAGCAGTACTTC.

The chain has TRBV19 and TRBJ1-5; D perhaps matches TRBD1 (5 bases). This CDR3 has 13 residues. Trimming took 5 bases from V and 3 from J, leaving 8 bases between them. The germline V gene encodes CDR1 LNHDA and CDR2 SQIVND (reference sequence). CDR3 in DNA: TGTGCCAGTAGTGACAGCATCAATCAGCCCCAGCATTTT. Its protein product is CASSDSINQPQHF. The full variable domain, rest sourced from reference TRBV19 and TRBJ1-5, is DGGITQSPKYLFRKEGQNVTLSCEQNLNHDAMYWYRQDPGQGLRLIYYSQIVNDFQKGDIAEGYSVSREKKESFPLTVTSAQKNPTAFYLCASSDSINQPQHFGDGTRLSIL.

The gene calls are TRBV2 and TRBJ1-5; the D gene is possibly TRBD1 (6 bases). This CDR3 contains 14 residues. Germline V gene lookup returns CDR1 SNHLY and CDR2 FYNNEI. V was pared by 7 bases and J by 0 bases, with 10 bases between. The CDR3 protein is CASKGGTSNQPQHF. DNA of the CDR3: TGTGCCAGCAAGGGGGGGACTAGCAATCAGCCCCAGCATTTT.

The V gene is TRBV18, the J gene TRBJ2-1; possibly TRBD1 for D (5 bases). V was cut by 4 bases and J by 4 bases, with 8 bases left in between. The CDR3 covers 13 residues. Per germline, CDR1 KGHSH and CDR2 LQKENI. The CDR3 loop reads CASSQRQYNEQFF. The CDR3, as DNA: TGTGCCAGCTCACAAAGACAGTACAATGAGCAGTTCTTC.

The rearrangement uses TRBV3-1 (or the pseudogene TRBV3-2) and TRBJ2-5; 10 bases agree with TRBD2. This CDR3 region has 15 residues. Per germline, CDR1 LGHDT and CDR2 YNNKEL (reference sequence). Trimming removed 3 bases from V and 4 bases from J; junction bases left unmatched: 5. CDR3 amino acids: CASSHSSGRGETQYF. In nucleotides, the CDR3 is TGTGCCAGCAGCCACTCTAGCGGGAGAGGAGAGACCCAGTACTTC.

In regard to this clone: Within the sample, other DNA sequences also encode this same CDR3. CDR3 bases: TGCGCCAGCAGCTCAAGGACTAGCGGGAGCAATGAGCAGTTCTTC. This codes for CASSSRTSGSNEQFF. The chain has TRBV5-1 and TRBJ2-1; 13 bases are shared with TRBD2. The V gene end was trimmed by 3 bases and the J gene end by 6 bases; junction bases not matched to a gene: 3. The CDR3 extends over 15 amino acids. Germline V gene data show CDR1 as SGHRS and CDR2 as YFSETQ.

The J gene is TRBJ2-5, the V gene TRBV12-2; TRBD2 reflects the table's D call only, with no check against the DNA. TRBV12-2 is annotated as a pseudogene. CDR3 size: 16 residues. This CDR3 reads CASRLGSSGLQETQYF. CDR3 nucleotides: TGTGCAAGTCGCTTAGGTTCTAGCGGGTTACAAGAGACCCAGTACTTC.

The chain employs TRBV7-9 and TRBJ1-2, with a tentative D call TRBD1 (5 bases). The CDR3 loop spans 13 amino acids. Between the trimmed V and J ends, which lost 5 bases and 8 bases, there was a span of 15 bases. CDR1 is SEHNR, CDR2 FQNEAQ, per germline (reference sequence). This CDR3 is CASSRRQIWGYTF. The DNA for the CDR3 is TGTGCCAGCAGCCGTAGACAGATTTGGGGCTACACCTTC. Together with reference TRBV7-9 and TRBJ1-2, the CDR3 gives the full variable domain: DTGVSQNPRHKITKRGQNVTFRCDPISEHNRLYWYRQTLGQGPEFLTYFQNEAQLEKSRLLSDRFSAERPKGSFSTLEIQRTEQGDSAMYLCASSRRQIWGYTFGSGTRLTVV.

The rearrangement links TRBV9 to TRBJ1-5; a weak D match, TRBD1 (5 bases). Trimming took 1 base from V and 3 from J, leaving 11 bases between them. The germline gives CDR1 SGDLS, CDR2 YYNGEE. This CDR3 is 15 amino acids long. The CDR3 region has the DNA TGTGCCAGCAGCGTAACCACAGGCGACAATCAGCCCCAGCATTTT. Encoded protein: CASSVTTGDNQPQHF.